This note documents a single T cell receptor beta chain sequence. There are 14 residues in the CDR3. Trimming left V 4 bases short and J 2 bases short, with 10 bases between. Germline-derived CDR1 and CDR2 are SGHRS and YFSETQ. Participants were aged 18 to 89 years, lived in around 22 US areas, and enrolled virtually. The data are from a study of blood T cell repertoires in COVID-19. About the research overall: The origin of the acute and convalescent COVID-19 samples was the United States, Italy and Spain. In each case, the material was cDNA or gDNA derived from T cells, B-cell-depleted T cells, or PBMCs.

Original processing methods: Estimates of nucleated cell counts were drawn from the amplification of reference gene primers. The repertoire was sequenced with immunoSEQ multiplex PCR; TCRdb's copy has only in-frame clones and lacks some. V, J and clone size were drawn from that table, and D and trimming were deduced from the DNA. Of around 320,000 clones in the sample, roughly 91% were seen once. The rearrangement joins TRBV5-1 to TRBJ2-4; a weak D match, TRBD2 (5 bases). Input material: PBMCs or T cells enriched from blood (not recorded which). This TCR came from a woman between 50 and 59 years old who had been exposed to COVID-19. CDR3 sequence reads: CASSPGSPKNIQYF. CDR3 nucleotide sequence: TGCGCCAGCAGCCCGGGGTCACCCAAAAACATTCAGTACTTC.